This TCR beta chain was found in a study of Graves' ophthalmopathy and Graves' hyperthyroidism. At the level of the study: In this cohort's terms, stable hyperthyroidism meant no ophthalmopathy by 18 months of follow-up. Study outcomes and limitations: Blood also held most thyroid clonotypes expanded above 0.001 frequency.

Worth noting for this clonotype: What it recognizes is unknown. A single base separates this from a much larger clone, so it may be a read error.

The CDR3 has 14 amino acids. Germline V gene sequence: CDR1 WNHNN, CDR2 SYGVQD (reference sequence). TCR beta CDR3 regions were amplified from RNA transcripts. Second-round multiplex PCR came after first-round RT-PCR with HTBI primers. One entry per CDR3 protein results from TCRdb running MiXCR on the multiplex PCR reads. The sample contains 500,000 to 700,000 distinct CDR3 sequences, less than 45% of which appear only once. This rearrangement joins TRBV10-1 to TRBJ2-2; D is perhaps TRBD2 (5 bases). Input material: peripheral blood or thyroid tissue (not recorded which). The TCR was taken from an adult man with Graves' hyperthyroidism. The CDR3 DNA follows: TGCGCCCGCAGTGACGGGATACCGTCCGGGGAGCTGTTTTTT. Protein sequence: CARSDGIPSGELFF.